This T cell receptor beta chain was identified during a study of regulatory T cells in long-lasting Graves disease. Time point in this sample: persistent/refractory GD, antithyroid drugs over 5 years with positive TRAb. PBMC-extracted RNA yielded the TCR library. For TCR beta, libraries came from iRepertoire HTBI primers and Arm-PCR of CDR3 regions. TCRdb itself ran the multiplex PCR reads through MiXCR, one entry per CDR3 protein. The sample comprises a few hundred thousand distinct CDR3 sequences, under 25% of which are singletons, and around 13% rests with the top ten. With 2 bases removed from V and 11 bases from J, the gap between germline ends came to 22 bases. The CDR3 totals 16 residues. Germline V gene data show CDR1 as MNHEY and CDR2 as SMNVEV (reference sequence).

The sequence came from a female donor with Graves disease. Sequenced material: peripheral blood mononuclear cells (PBMCs), taken when the disease was refractory, from a patient treated with antithyroid drugs. J is TRBJ2-1 and V is TRBV27; TRBD1 is a possible D gene (6 bases). CDR3 bases: TGTGCCAGCAGTTTAGCGTCCTACTACAGGGTTGAGAAGCAGTTCTTC. Its protein is CASSLASYYRVEKQFF.